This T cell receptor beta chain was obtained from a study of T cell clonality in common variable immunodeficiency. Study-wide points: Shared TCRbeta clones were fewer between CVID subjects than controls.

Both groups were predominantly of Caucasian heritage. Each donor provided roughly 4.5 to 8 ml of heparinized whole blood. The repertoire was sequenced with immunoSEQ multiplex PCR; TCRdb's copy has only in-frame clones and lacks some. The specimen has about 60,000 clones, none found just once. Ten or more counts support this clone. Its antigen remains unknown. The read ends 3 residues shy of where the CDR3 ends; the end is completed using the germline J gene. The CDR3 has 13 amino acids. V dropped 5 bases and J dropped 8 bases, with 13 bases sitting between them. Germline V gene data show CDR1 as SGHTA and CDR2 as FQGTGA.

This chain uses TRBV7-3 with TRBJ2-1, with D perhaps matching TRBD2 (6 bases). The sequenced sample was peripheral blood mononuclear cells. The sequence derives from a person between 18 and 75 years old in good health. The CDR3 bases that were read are TGTGCCAGCAGCCCCCCCTCTAGCGATGAG. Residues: CASSPPSSDE. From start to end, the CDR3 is CASSPPSSDEQFF.